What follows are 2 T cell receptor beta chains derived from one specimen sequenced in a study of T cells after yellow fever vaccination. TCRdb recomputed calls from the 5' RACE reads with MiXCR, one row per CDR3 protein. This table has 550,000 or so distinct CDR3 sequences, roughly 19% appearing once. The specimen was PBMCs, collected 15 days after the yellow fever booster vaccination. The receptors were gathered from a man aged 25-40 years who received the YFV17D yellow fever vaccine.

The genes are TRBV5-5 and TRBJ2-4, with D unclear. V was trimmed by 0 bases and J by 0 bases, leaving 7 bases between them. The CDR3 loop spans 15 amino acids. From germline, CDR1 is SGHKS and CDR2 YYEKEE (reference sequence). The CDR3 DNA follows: TGTGCCAGCAGCTTGGGTAATCTAGCCAAAAACATTCAGTACTTC. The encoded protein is CASSLGNLAKNIQYF.

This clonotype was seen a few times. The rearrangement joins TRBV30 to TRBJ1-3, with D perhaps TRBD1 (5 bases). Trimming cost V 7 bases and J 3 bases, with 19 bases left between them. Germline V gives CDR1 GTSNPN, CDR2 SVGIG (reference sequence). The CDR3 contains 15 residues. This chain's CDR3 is CAYIDPPRGGNTIYF. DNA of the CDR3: TGTGCCTACATAGACCCCCCAAGGGGTGGAAACACCATATATTTT.